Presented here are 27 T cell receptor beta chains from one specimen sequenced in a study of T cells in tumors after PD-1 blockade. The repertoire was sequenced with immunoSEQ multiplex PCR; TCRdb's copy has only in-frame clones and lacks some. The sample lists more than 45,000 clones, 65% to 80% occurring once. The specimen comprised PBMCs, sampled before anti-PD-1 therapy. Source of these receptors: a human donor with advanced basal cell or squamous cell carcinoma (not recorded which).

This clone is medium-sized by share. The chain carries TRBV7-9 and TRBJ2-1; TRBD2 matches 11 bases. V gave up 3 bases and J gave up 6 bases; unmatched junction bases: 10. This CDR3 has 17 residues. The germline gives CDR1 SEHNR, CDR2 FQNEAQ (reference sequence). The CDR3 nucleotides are TGTGCCAGCAGCTTGGGACTAGCGGCGAACAGAGCCAATGAGCAGTTCTTC. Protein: CASSLGLAANRANEQFF.

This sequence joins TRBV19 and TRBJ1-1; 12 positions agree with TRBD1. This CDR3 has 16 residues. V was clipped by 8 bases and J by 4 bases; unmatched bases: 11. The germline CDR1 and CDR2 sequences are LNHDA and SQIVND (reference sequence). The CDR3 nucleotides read TGTGCCAGTCGTCCCGGGACAGGGGGCCCTCCCACTGAAGCTTTCTTT. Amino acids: CASRPGTGGPPTEAFF.

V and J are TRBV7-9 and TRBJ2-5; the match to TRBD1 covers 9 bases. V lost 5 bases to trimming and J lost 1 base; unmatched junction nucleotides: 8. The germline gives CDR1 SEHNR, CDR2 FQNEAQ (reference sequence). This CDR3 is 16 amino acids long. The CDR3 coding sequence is TGTGCCAGCAGCACCTTTGGGACAGGGATCCAAGAGACCCAGTACTTC. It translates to CASSTFGTGIQETQYF.

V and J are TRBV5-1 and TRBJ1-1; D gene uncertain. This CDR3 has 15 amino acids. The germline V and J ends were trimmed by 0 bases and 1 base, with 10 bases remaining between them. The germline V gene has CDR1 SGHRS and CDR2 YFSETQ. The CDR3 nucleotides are TGCGCCAGCAGCTTGGGAGGGCTAGGGAACACTGAAGCTTTCTTT. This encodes CASSLGGLGNTEAFF.

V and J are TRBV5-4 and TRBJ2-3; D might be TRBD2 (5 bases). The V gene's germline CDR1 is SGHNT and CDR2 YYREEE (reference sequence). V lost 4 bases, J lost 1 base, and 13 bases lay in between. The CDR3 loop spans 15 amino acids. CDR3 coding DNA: TGTGCCAGCAGCCCGACGGGGTGGGGCACAGATACGCAGTATTTT. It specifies CASSPTGWGTDTQYF. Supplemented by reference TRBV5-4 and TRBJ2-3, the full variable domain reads ETGVTQSPTHLIKTRGQQVTLRCSSQSGHNTVSWYQQALGQGPQFIFQYYREEENGRGNFPPRFSGLQFPNYSSELNVNALELDDSALYLCASSPTGWGTDTQYFGPGTRLTVL.

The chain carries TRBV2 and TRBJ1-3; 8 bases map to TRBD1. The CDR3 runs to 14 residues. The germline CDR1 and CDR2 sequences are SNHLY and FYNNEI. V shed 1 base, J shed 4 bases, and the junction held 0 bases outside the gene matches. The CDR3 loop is CASSEGTGGNTIYF. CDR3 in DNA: TGTGCCAGCAGTGAAGGGACAGGGGGAAACACCATATATTTT. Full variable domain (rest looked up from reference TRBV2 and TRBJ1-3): EPEVTQTPSHQVTQMGQEVILRCVPISNHLYFYWYRQILGQKVEFLVSFYNNEISEKSEIFDDQFSVERPDGSNFTLKIRSTKLEDSAMYFCASSEGTGGNTIYFGEGSWLTVV.

CDR3 nucleotide sequence: TGTGCCACCAGCAGAGACGGGACAGGAGCCTCTGGAAACACCATATATTTT. This codes for CATSRDGTGASGNTIYF. V is TRBV15 and J is TRBJ1-3, with TRBD1 matching 8 bases. CDR1 is LNHNV, CDR2 YYDKDF, per germline (reference sequence). The CDR3 runs 17 residues. V was pared by 0 bases and J by 0 bases, with 4 bases of the junction left unmatched.

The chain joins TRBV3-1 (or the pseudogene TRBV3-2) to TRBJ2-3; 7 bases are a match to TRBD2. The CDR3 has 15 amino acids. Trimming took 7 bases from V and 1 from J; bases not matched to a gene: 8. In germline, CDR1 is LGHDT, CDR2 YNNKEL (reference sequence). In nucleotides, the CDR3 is TGTGCCAGCACACTCCGCCTAGCGGGCACAGATACGCAGTATTTT. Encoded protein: CASTLRLAGTDTQYF.

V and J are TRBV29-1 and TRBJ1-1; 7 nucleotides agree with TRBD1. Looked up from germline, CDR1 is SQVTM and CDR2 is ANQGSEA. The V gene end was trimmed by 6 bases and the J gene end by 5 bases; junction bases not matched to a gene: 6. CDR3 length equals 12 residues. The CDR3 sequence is CSVRQGMTEAFF. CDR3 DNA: TGCAGCGTCAGACAGGGCATGACTGAAGCTTTCTTT.

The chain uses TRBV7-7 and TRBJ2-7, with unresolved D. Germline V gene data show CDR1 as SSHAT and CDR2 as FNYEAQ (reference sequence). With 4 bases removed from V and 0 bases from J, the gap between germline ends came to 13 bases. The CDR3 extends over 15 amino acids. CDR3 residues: CASSSGPVGSYEQYF. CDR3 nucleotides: TGTGCCAGCAGCTCCGGGCCCGTGGGCTCCTACGAGCAGTACTTC.

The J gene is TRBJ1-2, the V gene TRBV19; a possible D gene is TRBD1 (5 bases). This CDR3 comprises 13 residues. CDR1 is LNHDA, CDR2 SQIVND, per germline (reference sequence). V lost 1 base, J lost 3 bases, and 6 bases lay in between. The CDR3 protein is CASSIGGDYGYTF. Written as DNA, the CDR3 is TGTGCCAGTAGTATAGGAGGGGACTATGGCTACACCTTC.

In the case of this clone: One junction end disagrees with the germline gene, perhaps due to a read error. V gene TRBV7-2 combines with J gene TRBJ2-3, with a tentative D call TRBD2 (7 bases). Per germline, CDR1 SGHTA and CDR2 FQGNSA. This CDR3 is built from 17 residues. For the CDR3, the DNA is TGTGCCAACAGCTTAGATGCGGGGGCCTACCCCACAGATACGCAGTATTTT. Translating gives CANSLDAGAYPTDTQYF.

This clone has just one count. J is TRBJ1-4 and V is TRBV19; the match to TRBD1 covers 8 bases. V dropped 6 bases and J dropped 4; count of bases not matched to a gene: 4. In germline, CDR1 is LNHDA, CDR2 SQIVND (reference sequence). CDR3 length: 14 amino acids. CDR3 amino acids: CASRDRGVNEKLFF. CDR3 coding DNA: TGTGCCAGTAGAGACAGGGGAGTTAATGAAAAACTGTTTTTT.

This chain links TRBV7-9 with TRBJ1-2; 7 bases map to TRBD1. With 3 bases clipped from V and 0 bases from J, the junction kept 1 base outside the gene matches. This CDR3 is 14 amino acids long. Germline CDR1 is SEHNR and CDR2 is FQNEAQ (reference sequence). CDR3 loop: CASSLTGTNYGYTF. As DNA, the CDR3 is TGTGCCAGCAGCTTGACAGGGACTAACTATGGCTACACCTTC.

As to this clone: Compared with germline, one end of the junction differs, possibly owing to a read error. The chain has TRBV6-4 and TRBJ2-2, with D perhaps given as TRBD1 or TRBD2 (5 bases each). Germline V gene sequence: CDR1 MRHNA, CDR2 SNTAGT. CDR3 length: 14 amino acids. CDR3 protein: CASPPQGDTRELFF. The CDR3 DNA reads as TGTGCCAGCCCGCCCCAGGGAGACACCAGGGAGCTGTTTTTT.

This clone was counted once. CDR3 nucleotides: TGTGCCACCAGCAGAGATCCCTCGGGACTATACAATGAGCAGTTCTTC. Residues: CATSRDPSGLYNEQFF. The rearrangement uses TRBV15 and TRBJ2-1, with 7 nucleotides matching TRBD2. The V gene's germline CDR1 is LNHNV and CDR2 YYDKDF (reference sequence). Trimming took 0 bases from V and 4 from J; bases not matched to a gene: 6. CDR3 size: 16 residues.

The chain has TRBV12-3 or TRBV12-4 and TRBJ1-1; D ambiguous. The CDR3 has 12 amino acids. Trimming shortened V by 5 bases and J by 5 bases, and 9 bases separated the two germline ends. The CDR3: CASSVFGTEAFF. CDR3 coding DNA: TGTGCCAGCAGTGTGTTTGGGACTGAAGCTTTCTTT.

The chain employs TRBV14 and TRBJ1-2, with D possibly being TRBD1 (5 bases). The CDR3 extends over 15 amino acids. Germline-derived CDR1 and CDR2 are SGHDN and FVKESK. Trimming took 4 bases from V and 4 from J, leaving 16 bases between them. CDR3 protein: CASSPRLTGAYGYTF. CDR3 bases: TGTGCCAGCAGCCCCCGTTTAACTGGGGCCTATGGCTACACCTTC.

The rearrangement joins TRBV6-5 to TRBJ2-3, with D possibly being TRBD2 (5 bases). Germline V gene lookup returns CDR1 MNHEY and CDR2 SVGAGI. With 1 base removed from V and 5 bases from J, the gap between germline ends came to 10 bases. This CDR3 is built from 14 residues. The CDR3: CASSYYFGGDTQYF. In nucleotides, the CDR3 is TGTGCCAGCAGTTACTATTTTGGAGGAGATACGCAGTATTTT.

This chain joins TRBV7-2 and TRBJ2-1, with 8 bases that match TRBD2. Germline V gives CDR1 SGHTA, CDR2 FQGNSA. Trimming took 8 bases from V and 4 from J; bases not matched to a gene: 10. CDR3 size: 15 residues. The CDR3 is CASGPTGGVYNEQFF. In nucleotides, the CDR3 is TGTGCCAGCGGCCCGACGGGAGGGGTTTACAATGAGCAGTTCTTC.

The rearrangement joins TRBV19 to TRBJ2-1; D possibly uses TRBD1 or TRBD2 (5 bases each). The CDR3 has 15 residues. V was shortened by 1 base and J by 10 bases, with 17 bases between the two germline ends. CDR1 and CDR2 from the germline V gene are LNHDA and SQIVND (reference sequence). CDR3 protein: CASSIVEGLRWEQFF. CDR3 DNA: TGTGCCAGTAGTATAGTAGAGGGGCTGCGTTGGGAGCAGTTCTTC.

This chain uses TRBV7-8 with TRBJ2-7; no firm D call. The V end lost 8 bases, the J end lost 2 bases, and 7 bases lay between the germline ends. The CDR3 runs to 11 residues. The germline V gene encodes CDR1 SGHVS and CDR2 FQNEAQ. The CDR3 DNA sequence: TGTGCCAGCGCGAGAGCCTACGAGCAGTACTTC. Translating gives CASARAYEQYF.

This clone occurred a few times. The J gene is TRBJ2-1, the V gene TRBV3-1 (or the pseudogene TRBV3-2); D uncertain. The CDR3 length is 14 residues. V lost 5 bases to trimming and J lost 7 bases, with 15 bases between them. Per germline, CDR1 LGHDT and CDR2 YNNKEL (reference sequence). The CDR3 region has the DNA TGTGCCAGCAGCTTAGGTGGGGTAGGGAATGAGCAGTTCTTC. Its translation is CASSLGGVGNEQFF.

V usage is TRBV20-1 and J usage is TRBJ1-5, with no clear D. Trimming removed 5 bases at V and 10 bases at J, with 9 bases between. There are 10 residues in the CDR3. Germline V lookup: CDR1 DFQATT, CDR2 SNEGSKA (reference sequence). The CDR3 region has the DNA TGCAGTGCTCCACCCCGACCCCAGCATTTT. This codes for CSAPPRPQHF.

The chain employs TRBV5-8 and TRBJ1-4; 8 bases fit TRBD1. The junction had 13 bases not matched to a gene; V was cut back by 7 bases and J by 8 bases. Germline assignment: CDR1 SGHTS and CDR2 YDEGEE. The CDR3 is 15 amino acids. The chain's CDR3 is CASASYDRGGEKLFF. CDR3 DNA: TGTGCCAGCGCCTCATACGACAGGGGAGGAGAAAAACTGTTTTTT.

In DNA, the CDR3 is TGCGCCAGCAGCCAAGAGGCAGGGAGGAACTATGGCTACACCTTC. As protein: CASSQEAGRNYGYTF. The chain combines TRBV4-1 with TRBJ1-2, with D possibly being TRBD1 (5 bases). This CDR3 spans 15 amino acids. V shed 0 bases and J shed 2 bases, with 10 bases lying between them. Germline V CDR1 and CDR2: MGHRA, YSYEKL.

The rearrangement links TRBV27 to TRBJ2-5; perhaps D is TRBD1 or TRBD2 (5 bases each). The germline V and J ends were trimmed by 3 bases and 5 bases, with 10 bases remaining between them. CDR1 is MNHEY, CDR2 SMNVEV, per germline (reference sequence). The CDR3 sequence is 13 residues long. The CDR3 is CASSLRGAETQYF. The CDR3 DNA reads TGTGCCAGCAGTTTGAGGGGAGCCGAGACCCAGTACTTC.